This TCR beta chain was found in a study of human T cells and chemical hapten exposure. Study at large: Scalp application of diphenylcyclopropenone was performed weekly in patients across the entire roughly 23-week study. Patch tests applied 0.01% DPC to the upper back, read at 6 days. Study findings and constraints: Unchanged with DPC sensitization were TCRs above 1 in 1000 frequency.

This clonotype was observed a handful of times. What it binds is not known. TCRdb itself ran the RACE reads through MiXCR, one entry per CDR3 protein. Seen here are about 260,000 distinct CDR3 sequences, more than 6.5% observed once, and the top ten hold approximately 2.2%. Time point denoted: pre-sensitization, week 0. Treatment indicated: therapeutic diphenylcyclopropenone sensitization with weekly scalp DPC. Trimming took off 5 bases at V and 1 base at J, with 8 bases between the two ends. The CDR3 extends over 13 amino acids. This specimen was whole blood, taken in connection with sensitization to the hapten diphenylcyclopropenone (DPC). This TCR was sampled from a woman aged 40 to 50 with alopecia areata. Some clones in this sample may be carry-over from other donors' samples. The chain recombines TRBV12-3 or TRBV12-4 with TRBJ1-2, with a weak D call TRBD1 (5 bases). The CDR3 is CASSIQDNYGYTF. CDR3 nucleotides: TGTGCCAGCAGTATACAGGATAACTATGGCTACACCTTC.